Following are 27 T cell receptor beta chains from one sample sequenced in a study of vaccination effects on CD4 cells after COVID-19. Repertoires were generated with immunoSEQ multiplex PCR, while TCRdb's copy carries only in-frame clones and drops some. The top ten clones hold 1.5% to 1.7% of a sample with tens of thousands of clones, 74% of them seen once. After expansion with viral peptide pools in the ViraFEST assay, antigen-specific CD4+ T cells were sequenced. Subsequent to roughly 9 days of culture, CD4+ T cells were isolated. The participants, recipients of two vaccine doses, got either BNT162b2 or mRNA-1273. No antigen has been assigned to these receptors. Specimen: CD4+ T cells from PBMCs cultured with HCoV-229E spike peptides, collected after COVID-19 vaccination. These receptors were taken from a human donor who received a COVID-19 vaccine.

The chain couples TRBV29-1 to TRBJ2-5, with 8 bases matching TRBD1. The CDR3 has 14 amino acids. V shed 7 bases and J 2 bases; nucleotides not matched to a gene: 9. Germline V gives CDR1 SQVTM, CDR2 ANQGSEA. CDR3 coding DNA: TGCAGCGCCGACCCGGGACAGGAGCAAGAGACCCAGTACTTC. As protein: CSADPGQEQETQYF.

This clone was seen a handful of times. The V and J genes are TRBV30 and TRBJ2-1, with D unclear. With 0 bases removed from V and 6 bases from J, the gap between germline ends came to 12 bases. CDR1 and CDR2 from the germline V gene are GTSNPN and SVGIG (reference sequence). This CDR3 region has 14 residues. CDR3 sequence (DNA): TGTGCCTGGAGTGTACGGGTAGCAATCAATGAGCAGTTCTTC. It encodes CAWSVRVAINEQFF.

The gene calls are TRBV6-1 and TRBJ2-6, with a possible D match to TRBD1 (6 bases). Germline CDR1 and CDR2: MNHNS and SASEGT. The germline V and J ends were trimmed by 3 bases and 0 bases, with 12 bases remaining between them. CDR3 length equals 17 residues. The CDR3 loop reads CASSDRGRASGANVLTF. CDR3 in DNA: TGTGCCAGCAGTGACAGGGGTCGTGCCTCTGGGGCCAACGTCCTGACTTTC.

This clone was seen more than once but under ten times. This chain links TRBV7-7 with TRBJ2-5; a possible D gene is TRBD1 (6 bases). V gave up 7 bases and J gave up 5 bases, with 17 bases separating them. Germline CDR1 reads SSHAT; CDR2 reads FNYEAQ (reference sequence). This CDR3 is built from 14 residues. For the CDR3, the DNA is TGTGCCAGCACCGCGACCAGGGGAAGCGAGACCCAGTACTTC. Amino acids: CASTATRGSETQYF.

This chain links TRBV4-1 with TRBJ2-1; TRBD2 agrees at 9 bases. V was pared by 2 bases and J by 10 bases, with 12 bases of the junction left unmatched. Looked up from germline, CDR1 is MGHRA and CDR2 is YSYEKL. The CDR3 consists of 16 residues. DNA of the CDR3: TGCGCCAGCAGCCAACTAGCGGGGAGGCCTCCAATGGAGCAGTTCTTC. Translation: CASSQLAGRPPMEQFF.

This clone was detected once. This chain uses TRBV5-1 with TRBJ2-5, with D perhaps TRBD1 (5 bases). Trimming took 3 bases from V and 2 from J, leaving 11 bases between them. This CDR3 is built from 14 residues. CDR1 is SGHRS, CDR2 YFSETQ, per germline. The CDR3 here is CASSSPDRQETQYF. CDR3 in DNA: TGCGCCAGCAGCTCGCCCGACAGACAAGAGACCCAGTACTTC.

The V gene is TRBV30, the J gene TRBJ1-3, with unresolved D. Trimming stripped 4 bases from V and 4 bases from J, with 14 bases between. Germline V CDR1 and CDR2: GTSNPN, SVGIG (reference sequence). The CDR3 length is 14 residues. CDR3 DNA sequence: TGTGCCTGGAACCCTGGACTGCTGGGAAACACCATATATTTT. Translating it yields CAWNPGLLGNTIYF.

The V call is TRBV6-6, the J call TRBJ2-3; 7 bases line up with TRBD1. Trimming removed 6 bases from V and 2 bases from J; junction bases left unmatched: 5. The CDR3 totals 14 residues. The germline gives CDR1 MNHNY, CDR2 SVGAGI (reference sequence). The chain's CDR3 is CASSLGQLTDTQYF. In nucleotides, the CDR3 is TGTGCCAGCAGCCTGGGACAGCTCACAGATACGCAGTATTTT.

The chain links TRBV9 to TRBJ2-5; TRBD2 agrees at 8 bases. The V gene end was trimmed by 3 bases and the J gene end by 5 bases; junction bases not matched to a gene: 9. Germline lookup yields CDR1 SGDLS and CDR2 YYNGEE. This CDR3 region has 15 residues. CDR3 protein: CASSGVAGGRETQYF. The CDR3 nucleotides are TGTGCCAGCAGCGGGGTTGCGGGGGGCCGGGAGACCCAGTACTTC.

The chain has TRBV24-1 and TRBJ1-6, with 10 bases aligning to TRBD1. In germline, CDR1 is KGHDR, CDR2 SFDVKD. J was trimmed by 7 bases and V by 1 base; bases with no gene match: 6. This CDR3 contains 17 residues. CDR3 sequence (DNA): TGTGCCACCAGTGATTTACCCAGGGACAGGGGAAATTCACCCCTCCACTTT. Translation: CATSDLPRDRGNSPLHF.

The rearrangement joins TRBV5-1 to TRBJ1-2; D ambiguous. Germline CDR1 is SGHRS and CDR2 is YFSETQ. Trimming took 5 bases from V and 1 from J, leaving 9 bases between them. The CDR3 is made up of 13 amino acids. DNA of the CDR3: TGCGCCAGCAGTACCGGTGGTAACTATGGCTACACCTTC. As protein: CASSTGGNYGYTF. The full variable domain, rest sourced from reference TRBV5-1 and TRBJ1-2, is KAGVTQTPRYLIKTRGQQVTLSCSPISGHRSVSWYQQTPGQGLQFLFEYFSETQRNKGNFPGRFSGRQFSNSRSEMNVSTLELGDSALYLCASSTGGNYGYTFGSGTRLTVV.

Only a few counts were recorded for this clone. V gene TRBV30 combines with J gene TRBJ1-1; possibly TRBD1 for D (6 bases). CDR1 GTSNPN and CDR2 SVGIG come from the germline V gene (reference sequence). This CDR3 contains 14 residues. Trimming left V 6 bases short and J 0 bases short, with 14 bases between. The CDR3 sequence is CACKRGTVNTEAFF. The CDR3 region has the DNA TGTGCCTGTAAAAGGGGGACGGTGAACACTGAAGCTTTCTTT.

V usage is TRBV12-5 and J usage is TRBJ1-1, with D unresolved. With 1 base removed from V and 1 base from J, the gap between germline ends came to 4 bases. The CDR3 is 13 amino acids. Germline V gene lookup returns CDR1 LGHNT and CDR2 FRNRAP. This CDR3 reads CASGLEPNTEAFF. DNA for the CDR3: TGTGCTAGTGGTTTGGAACCGAACACTGAAGCTTTCTTT.

This clone came up a few times. As DNA, the CDR3 is TGTGCCAGCAGTGAACGGACTAGCGGAGGAGATACGCAGTATTTT. It codes for CASSERTSGGDTQYF. The chain couples TRBV2 to TRBJ2-3; 10 bases are shared with TRBD2. The V gene's germline CDR1 is SNHLY and CDR2 FYNNEI. There are 15 residues in the CDR3. V was pared by 2 bases and J by 5 bases, with 4 bases of the junction left unmatched.

A single count supports this clone. This chain connects TRBV5-1 to TRBJ1-3, with a tentative D call TRBD1 (6 bases). Germline V gene data show CDR1 as SGHRS and CDR2 as YFSETQ. The CDR3 runs to 18 residues. V lost 4 bases and J lost 4, with 24 bases in between. CDR3 sequence (DNA): TGCGCCAGCAGCGTCTTGGGACCCTCGGGGGGCTCAGGAAACACCATATATTTT. This codes for CASSVLGPSGGSGNTIYF.

This clone was counted once. The chain uses TRBV28 and TRBJ1-3; TRBD1 might be the D (5 bases). V lost 7 bases and J lost 0, with 13 bases in between. The CDR3 has 15 amino acids. Germline CDR1 is MDHEN and CDR2 is SYDVKM. CDR3 loop: CASTGTGGSGNTIYF. CDR3 in DNA: TGTGCCAGCACCGGGACGGGGGGCTCTGGAAACACCATATATTTT.

This clone has only a few counts. V gene TRBV4-3 combines with J gene TRBJ1-2; D gene ambiguous. Germline values: CDR1 LGHNA, CDR2 YSLEER. The CDR3 has 14 residues. The V gene lost 4 bases and the J gene lost 10 bases, with 19 bases spanning the gap. This CDR3 is CASSPFTASFDYTF. The CDR3, as DNA: TGCGCCAGCAGCCCCTTTACTGCCTCCTTTGACTACACCTTC.

The chain combines TRBV10-3 with TRBJ1-1, with 11 positions matching TRBD1. The trim removed 8 bases at V and 3 bases at J, leaving 2 bases unmatched. The length of the CDR3 is 13 residues. Germline CDR1 is ENHRY and CDR2 is SYGVKD. The CDR3 here is CAIRDRGDTEAFF. DNA for the CDR3: TGTGCCATCCGGGACAGGGGGGACACTGAAGCTTTCTTT.

This clone was seen only a few times. CDR3: CASSVTASGTYNEQFF. For the CDR3, the DNA is TGTGCCAGCAGCGTAACGGCTAGCGGAACCTACAATGAGCAGTTCTTC. This sequence joins TRBV28 and TRBJ2-1; the match to TRBD2 covers 7 bases. V dropped 6 bases and J dropped 2; count of bases not matched to a gene: 10. Per the germline V gene, CDR1 is MDHEN and CDR2 is SYDVKM. The CDR3 consists of 16 residues. The variable domain in full, with the rest retrieved from reference TRBV28 and TRBJ2-1, is DVKVTQSSRYLVKRTGEKVFLECVQDMDHENMFWYRQDPGLGLRLIYFSYDVKMKEKGDIPEGYSVSREKKERFSLILESASTNQTSMYLCASSVTASGTYNEQFFGPGTRLTVL.

This chain joins TRBV5-1 and TRBJ2-3; no clear D. This CDR3 is built from 14 residues. The V and J ends lost 1 base and 2 bases respectively, with 8 bases between them. Germline assignment: CDR1 SGHRS and CDR2 YFSETQ. CDR3 sequence (DNA): TGCGCCAGCAGCTTGAATGCCGCCACAGATACGCAGTATTTT. Its translation: CASSLNAATDTQYF.

Concerning this clone: Germline and junction disagree at one end, which may indicate a read error. This sequence joins TRBV5-1 and TRBJ2-2; 10 positions match TRBD1. Germline V gene lookup returns CDR1 SGHRS and CDR2 YFSETQ. The CDR3 covers 19 residues. The CDR3 sequence is CASSDRDRGPLPNTGELFF. The CDR3 nucleotides are TGTGCCAGCAGCGACCGGGACAGGGGCCCTCTCCCGAACACCGGGGAGCTGTTTTTT.

This sequence joins TRBV18 and TRBJ1-1, with 8 bases fitting TRBD1. V dropped 3 bases and J dropped 4; count of bases not matched to a gene: 4. Germline values: CDR1 KGHSH, CDR2 LQKENI. This CDR3 is built from 14 residues. In DNA form, the CDR3 reads TGTGCCAGCTCACCTCAGGGGGCCGGCACTGAAGCTTTCTTT. This codes for CASSPQGAGTEAFF.

The chain combines TRBV20-1 with TRBJ1-2; D unresolved. There are 11 residues in the CDR3. Germline loops: CDR1 DFQATT, CDR2 SNEGSKA (reference sequence). V gave up 5 bases and J gave up 1 base, with 5 bases separating them. The CDR3 protein is CSAEINYGYTF. The CDR3 coding sequence is TGCAGTGCTGAGATTAACTATGGCTACACCTTC.

Note on this clone: Compared with germline, one end of the junction differs, possibly owing to a read error. The chain recombines TRBV14 with TRBJ2-1, with D possibly matching TRBD2 (5 bases). Per germline, CDR1 SGHDN and CDR2 FVKESK. The CDR3 is 14 residues long. CDR3 nucleotide sequence: TGTGCCAGCACCCAAGGACTTTCCTACAATGAGCAGTTCTTC. Encoded protein: CASTQGLSYNEQFF.

The rearrangement uses TRBV27 and TRBJ1-1; 11 nucleotides match TRBD1. CDR1 and CDR2 (germline): MNHEY, SMNVEV (reference sequence). After removal of 5 bases from V and 0 bases from J, the junction contained 5 bases not matched to a gene. This CDR3 is 16 amino acids long. CDR3 in amino acids: CASSPWDRGMNTEAFF. The DNA of the CDR3 is TGTGCCAGCAGTCCATGGGACAGGGGGATGAACACTGAAGCTTTCTTT.

The V and J genes are TRBV24-1 and TRBJ1-2; 11 bases are a match to TRBD1. CDR3 length: 14 amino acids. V shed 7 bases, J shed 4 bases, and the junction held 4 bases outside the gene matches. Germline V gene lookup returns CDR1 KGHDR and CDR2 SFDVKD. CDR3 sequence reads: CATSPGTGGYGYTF. The DNA of the CDR3 is TGTGCCACCAGCCCCGGGACAGGGGGCTATGGCTACACCTTC.

The chain carries TRBV6-1 and TRBJ1-5; D not resolved. Germline lookup yields CDR1 MNHNS and CDR2 SASEGT. The CDR3 runs to 13 residues. V lost 6 bases and J 1 base, leaving 7 bases between the germline ends. The CDR3 DNA reads TGTGCCAGCAGCTCCCAAAGCAATCAGCCCCAGCATTTT. It translates to CASSSQSNQPQHF.